Detailed here is one T cell receptor beta chain. What it recognizes is unknown. J gave up 4 bases and V 2 bases, and 6 bases lay outside the gene matches. Germline lookup yields CDR1 SGHDN and CDR2 FVKESK. This CDR3 has 16 residues. The data stem from a study of T cells in Graves' hyperthyroidism and ophthalmopathy. Study results and limitations: Within blood appeared most thyroid clonotypes that had expanded above 0.001.

The CDR3 regions of TCR beta were amplified from RNA transcripts. A set of HTBI primers served as the primers for a first-round RT-PCR of the TCR CDR3. TCRdb independently ran MiXCR on the multiplex PCR reads; one entry per CDR3 protein. The sample lists around 490,000 distinct CDR3 sequences; roughly 21% were seen once. Ophthalmopathy cases scored 3 or more on the Clinical Activity Score and 4 or more on NOSPECS grade, with duration below 3 months. The sequence derives from a man aged 35 to 55 with Graves' ophthalmopathy. This chain joins TRBV14 and TRBJ2-1; 9 bases are a match to TRBD1. The specimen was blood. This CDR3 is CASSQLGTGIYNEQFF. The CDR3, as DNA: TGTGCCAGCAGCCAACTCGGGACAGGGATTTACAATGAGCAGTTCTTC.